The rows below give T cell receptor beta chains drawn from one sample of a study of shared T cell receptors in the human thymus. The protocol was immunoSEQ multiplex PCR, while the TCRdb copy is restricted to in-frame clones and leaves out a portion. The data show some 760,000 clones, 80% to 90% seen once. These sequences were also reported in another study, on human thymus T cells.

The sequenced sample consisted of thymocytes. These receptors were taken from a girl in the first two years of life with a congenital heart defect. The CDR3 runs from the conserved cysteine through the conserved F or W. A D gene is named only where the DNA matches it firmly. The size entry is marked missing in some rows and otherwise reads once, few, many or a size class.

j_call: TRBJ2-3; clone_size: -; d_call: -; v_call: TRBV5-1; cdr3_aa: CASSSIQGECTDTQYF; cdr3_nt: TGCGCCAGCAGCTCGATACAGGGCGAGTGCACAGATACGCAGTATTTT
j_call: TRBJ2-7; clone_size: -; d_call: TRBD1; v_call: TRBV27; cdr3_aa: CASSLISGQVAYEQYF; cdr3_nt: TGTGCCAGCAGTCTTATTTCGGGACAGGTAGCCTACGAGCAGTACTTC
j_call: TRBJ2-5; clone_size: -; d_call: -; v_call: TRBV28; cdr3_aa: CASSSGRGGETQYF; cdr3_nt: TGTGCCAGCAGTTCAGGGCGGGGTGGGGAGACCCAGTACTTC
j_call: TRBJ2-7; clone_size: -; d_call: TRBD1; v_call: TRBV18; cdr3_aa: CASSPDRDEQYF; cdr3_nt: TGTGCCAGCTCACCTGACAGGGACGAGCAGTACTTC
j_call: TRBJ1-1; clone_size: -; d_call: -; v_call: TRBV5-4; cdr3_aa: CASSLATGRNSYTEAFF; cdr3_nt: TGTGCCAGCAGCTTGGCCACAGGCCGAAATTCCTACACTGAAGCTTTCTTT
j_call: TRBJ1-1; clone_size: -; d_call: -; v_call: TRBV10-2; cdr3_aa: CASSIQGTEAFF; cdr3_nt: TGCGCCAGCAGCATACAGGGCACTGAAGCTTTCTTT
j_call: TRBJ2-3; clone_size: -; d_call: -; v_call: TRBV28; cdr3_aa: CASRGGGNTQYF; cdr3_nt: TGTGCCAGCAGGGGGGGAGGAAATACGCAGTATTTT
j_call: TRBJ1-5; clone_size: -; d_call: -; v_call: TRBV4-3; cdr3_aa: CASSQNPQGQPQHF; cdr3_nt: TGCGCCAGCAGCCAAAACCCCCAGGGGCAGCCCCAGCATTTT
j_call: TRBJ1-2; clone_size: -; d_call: -; v_call: TRBV9; cdr3_aa: CASPRRGGGYTF; cdr3_nt: TGTGCCAGCCCCAGGCGGGGTGGGGGCTACACCTTC
j_call: TRBJ1-1; clone_size: once; d_call: -; v_call: TRBV6-5; cdr3_aa: CASSGLMNTEAFF; cdr3_nt: TGTGCCAGTTCGGGGTTGATGAACACTGAAGCTTTCTTT
j_call: TRBJ1-1; clone_size: -; d_call: -; v_call: TRBV7-2; cdr3_aa: CASSLGARFILNAEAFF; cdr3_nt: TGTGCCAGCAGCTTAGGGGCCAGGTTCATTTTAAATGCTGAAGCTTTCTTT
j_call: TRBJ1-1; clone_size: -; d_call: TRBD1; v_call: TRBV18; cdr3_aa: CASSPPTGGNTEAFF; cdr3_nt: TGTGCCAGCTCACCTCCGACAGGGGGAAACACTGAAGCTTTCTTT
j_call: TRBJ2-7; clone_size: -; d_call: TRBD1; v_call: TRBV6-1; cdr3_aa: CASSNRGSTYEQYF; cdr3_nt: TGTGCCAGCAGTAACAGGGGGTCTACCTACGAGCAGTACTTC
j_call: TRBJ1-2; clone_size: -; d_call: TRBD1; v_call: TRBV15; cdr3_aa: CATSRDKRGTGYGDYGYTF; cdr3_nt: TGTGCCACCAGCAGAGATAAGCGCGGGACAGGGTACGGCGACTATGGCTACACCTTC
j_call: TRBJ1-5; clone_size: -; d_call: -; v_call: TRBV5-8; cdr3_aa: CASSRGAGVVFQHF; cdr3_nt: TGTGCCAGCAGCCGAGGGGCAGGGGTAGTCTTCCAGCATTTT
j_call: TRBJ2-3; clone_size: -; d_call: TRBD2; v_call: TRBV9; cdr3_aa: CASSASSGSGTDTQYF; cdr3_nt: TGTGCCAGCAGCGCCAGTAGCGGGTCGGGCACAGATACGCAGTATTTT
j_call: TRBJ1-2; clone_size: -; d_call: -; v_call: TRBV6-5; cdr3_aa: CASSYYVAGAYDYTF; cdr3_nt: TGTGCCAGCAGTTACTATGTGGCAGGGGCATATGACTACACCTTC
j_call: TRBJ2-5; clone_size: -; d_call: -; v_call: TRBV7-9; cdr3_aa: CASSLRQGGRRETQYF; cdr3_nt: TGTGCCAGCAGCCTACGACAGGGTGGGAGGAGAGAGACCCAGTACTTC
j_call: TRBJ1-5; clone_size: -; d_call: -; v_call: TRBV28; cdr3_aa: CASGPGLDYSNQPQHF; cdr3_nt: TGTGCCAGCGGACCTGGACTCGATTATAGCAATCAGCCCCAGCATTTT
j_call: TRBJ2-7; clone_size: -; d_call: -; v_call: TRBV28; cdr3_aa: CASRSTGREQYF; cdr3_nt: TGTGCCAGCAGGTCGACAGGGAGGGAGCAGTACTTC
j_call: TRBJ2-7; clone_size: -; d_call: TRBD1; v_call: TRBV5-1; cdr3_aa: CASSLEYRGIGEQYF; cdr3_nt: TGCGCCAGCAGCTTGGAATACAGGGGAATCGGCGAGCAGTACTTC
j_call: TRBJ2-3; clone_size: -; d_call: TRBD2; v_call: TRBV11-3; cdr3_aa: CASSLLLLAGGYTDTQYF; cdr3_nt: TGTGCCAGCAGCTTATTATTACTAGCGGGGGGATACACAGATACGCAGTATTTT
j_call: TRBJ2-3; clone_size: few; d_call: TRBD1; v_call: TRBV5-1; cdr3_aa: CASSLVGTGGTDTQYF; cdr3_nt: TGCGCCAGCAGCTTGGTGGGGACAGGGGGCACAGATACGCAGTATTTT
j_call: TRBJ2-3; clone_size: -; d_call: TRBD2; v_call: TRBV28; cdr3_aa: CASSKNGLAGRTITDTQYF; cdr3_nt: TGTGCCAGCAGCAAAAACGGACTAGCGGGACGAACCATCACAGATACGCAGTATTTT
j_call: TRBJ1-2; clone_size: -; d_call: TRBD1; v_call: TRBV4-1; cdr3_aa: CASSQKGGQAGYGYTF; cdr3_nt: TGCGCCAGCAGCCAAAAGGGGGGACAGGCGGGCTATGGCTACACCTTC
j_call: TRBJ1-2; clone_size: -; d_call: TRBD1; v_call: TRBV5-4; cdr3_aa: CASSVKPGQLDYGYTF; cdr3_nt: TGTGCCAGCAGCGTTAAGCCGGGACAGCTCGACTATGGCTACACCTTC
j_call: TRBJ1-4; clone_size: once; d_call: -; v_call: TRBV28; cdr3_aa: CASNNRVENEKLFF; cdr3_nt: TGTGCCAGCAACAACAGGGTCGAAAATGAAAAACTGTTTTTT
j_call: TRBJ2-1; clone_size: -; d_call: -; v_call: TRBV15; cdr3_aa: CATSRDSDRPSSYNEQFF; cdr3_nt: TGTGCCACCAGCAGAGACTCCGACAGGCCAAGCTCCTACAATGAGCAGTTCTTC
j_call: TRBJ2-3; clone_size: -; d_call: TRBD2; v_call: TRBV7-8; cdr3_aa: CASTPGLANTDTQYF; cdr3_nt: TGTGCCAGCACCCCAGGACTAGCGAACACAGATACGCAGTATTTT
j_call: TRBJ1-4; clone_size: -; d_call: -; v_call: TRBV4-3; cdr3_aa: CASSQDRNKGGSTNEKLFF; cdr3_nt: TGCGCCAGCAGCCAAGATAGAAATAAAGGAGGATCAACTAATGAAAAACTGTTTTTT
j_call: TRBJ1-2; clone_size: -; d_call: TRBD1; v_call: TRBV5-1; cdr3_aa: CASSPPGQGAYGYTF; cdr3_nt: TGCGCCAGCAGCCCTCCGGGACAGGGGGCGTATGGCTACACCTTC
j_call: TRBJ1-2; clone_size: -; d_call: -; v_call: TRBV27; cdr3_aa: CASSLTSADGYTF; cdr3_nt: TGTGCCAGCAGTTTAACTTCGGCGGATGGCTACACCTTC
j_call: TRBJ1-2; clone_size: -; d_call: TRBD1; v_call: TRBV18; cdr3_aa: CASSPDRAGMSSWNGYTF; cdr3_nt: TGTGCCAGCTCACCAGACAGGGCAGGGATGTCCTCATGGAATGGCTACACCTTC
j_call: TRBJ1-2; clone_size: -; d_call: -; v_call: TRBV7-6; cdr3_aa: CASSSRGGGYTF; cdr3_nt: TGTGCCAGCAGCTCGCGGGGGGGTGGCTACACCTTC
j_call: TRBJ2-6; clone_size: once; d_call: -; v_call: TRBV27; cdr3_aa: CASSSPLGSGANVLTF; cdr3_nt: TGTGCCAGCAGTTCCCCCCTCGGGTCCGGGGCCAACGTCCTGACTTTC
j_call: TRBJ1-2; clone_size: -; d_call: TRBD1; v_call: TRBV28; cdr3_aa: CASSFRHQGAAGYTF; cdr3_nt: TGTGCCAGCAGCTTTCGACACCAGGGGGCGGCTGGCTACACCTTC
j_call: TRBJ2-1; clone_size: -; d_call: TRBD2; v_call: TRBV9; cdr3_aa: CASSVGGGGAYNEQFF; cdr3_nt: TGTGCCAGCAGCGTAGGCGGCGGGGGGGCCTACAATGAGCAGTTCTTC
j_call: TRBJ2-5; clone_size: -; d_call: TRBD2; v_call: TRBV7-2; cdr3_aa: CASSLAGTRRNVETQYF; cdr3_nt: TGTGCCAGCAGCTTAGCGGGGACTAGACGGAATGTAGAGACCCAGTACTTC
j_call: TRBJ1-1; clone_size: once; d_call: -; v_call: TRBV6-1; cdr3_aa: CASSEEQGIRNTEAFF; cdr3_nt: TGTGCCAGCAGTGAAGAACAGGGTATCCGGAACACTGAAGCTTTCTTT
j_call: TRBJ2-5; clone_size: -; d_call: -; v_call: TRBV5-1; cdr3_aa: CASKSQDTGETQYF; cdr3_nt: TGCGCCAGCAAAAGTCAAGATACCGGGGAGACCCAGTACTTC
j_call: TRBJ1-2; clone_size: once; d_call: TRBD1; v_call: TRBV4-3; cdr3_aa: CASSPLGTGGLWYGYTF; cdr3_nt: TGCGCCAGCAGTCCGCTCGGGACAGGGGGGCTTTGGTATGGCTACACCTTC
j_call: TRBJ2-2; clone_size: -; d_call: -; v_call: TRBV4-3; cdr3_aa: CASSQVTTVRGGELFF; cdr3_nt: TGCGCCAGCAGCCAAGTTACTACGGTGCGGGGCGGGGAGCTGTTTTTT
j_call: TRBJ2-7; clone_size: -; d_call: TRBD1; v_call: TRBV25-1; cdr3_aa: CASSEYPRGPSYEQYF; cdr3_nt: TGTGCCAGCAGTGAATATCCCAGGGGGCCCTCCTACGAGCAGTACTTC
j_call: TRBJ1-2; clone_size: -; d_call: -; v_call: TRBV29-1; cdr3_aa: CSVEDGSGADGYTF; cdr3_nt: TGCAGCGTTGAAGATGGTTCTGGGGCCGATGGCTACACCTTC
j_call: TRBJ1-3; clone_size: few; d_call: -; v_call: TRBV10-3; cdr3_aa: CAISEDRGNTIYF; cdr3_nt: TGTGCCATCAGTGAGGACAGGGGAAACACCATATATTTT
j_call: TRBJ2-1; clone_size: -; d_call: -; v_call: TRBV11-2; cdr3_aa: CASSFQRAMSSYNEQFF; cdr3_nt: TGTGCCAGCAGCTTTCAGCGGGCAATGAGCTCCTACAATGAGCAGTTCTTC